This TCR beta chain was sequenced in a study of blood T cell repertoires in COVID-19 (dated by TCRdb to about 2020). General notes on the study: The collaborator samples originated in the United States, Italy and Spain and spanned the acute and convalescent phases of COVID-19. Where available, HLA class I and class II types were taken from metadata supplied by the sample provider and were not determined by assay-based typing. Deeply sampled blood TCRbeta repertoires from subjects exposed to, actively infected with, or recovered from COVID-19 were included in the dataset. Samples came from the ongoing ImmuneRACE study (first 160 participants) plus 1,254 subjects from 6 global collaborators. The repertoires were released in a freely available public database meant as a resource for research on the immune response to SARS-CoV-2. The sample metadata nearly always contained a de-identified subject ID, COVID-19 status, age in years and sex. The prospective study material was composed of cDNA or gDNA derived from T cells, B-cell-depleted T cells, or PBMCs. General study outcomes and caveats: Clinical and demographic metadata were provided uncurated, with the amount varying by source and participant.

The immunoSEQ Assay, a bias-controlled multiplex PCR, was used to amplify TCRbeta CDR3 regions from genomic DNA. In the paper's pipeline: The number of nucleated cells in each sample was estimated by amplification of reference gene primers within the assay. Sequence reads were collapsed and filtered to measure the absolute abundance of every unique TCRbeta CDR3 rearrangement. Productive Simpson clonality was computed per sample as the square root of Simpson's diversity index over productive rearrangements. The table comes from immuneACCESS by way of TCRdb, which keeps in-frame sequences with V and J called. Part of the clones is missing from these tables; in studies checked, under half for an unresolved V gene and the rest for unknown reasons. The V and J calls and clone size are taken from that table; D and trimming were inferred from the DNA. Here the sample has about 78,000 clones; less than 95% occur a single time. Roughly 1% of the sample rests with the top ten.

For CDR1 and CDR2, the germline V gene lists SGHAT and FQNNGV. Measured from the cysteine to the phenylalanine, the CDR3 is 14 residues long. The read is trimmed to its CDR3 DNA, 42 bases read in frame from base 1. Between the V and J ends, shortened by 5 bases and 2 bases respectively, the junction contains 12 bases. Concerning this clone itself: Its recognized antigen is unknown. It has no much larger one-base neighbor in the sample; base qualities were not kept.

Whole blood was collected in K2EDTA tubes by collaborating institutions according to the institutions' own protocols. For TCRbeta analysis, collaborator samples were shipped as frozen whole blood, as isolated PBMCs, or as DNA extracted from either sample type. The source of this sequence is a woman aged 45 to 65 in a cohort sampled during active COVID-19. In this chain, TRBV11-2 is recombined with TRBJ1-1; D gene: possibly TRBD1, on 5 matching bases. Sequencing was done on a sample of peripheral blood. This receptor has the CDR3 CASSASGANTEAFF. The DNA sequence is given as TGTGCCAGCAGCGCCAGCGGGGCAAACACTGAAGCTTTCTTT.